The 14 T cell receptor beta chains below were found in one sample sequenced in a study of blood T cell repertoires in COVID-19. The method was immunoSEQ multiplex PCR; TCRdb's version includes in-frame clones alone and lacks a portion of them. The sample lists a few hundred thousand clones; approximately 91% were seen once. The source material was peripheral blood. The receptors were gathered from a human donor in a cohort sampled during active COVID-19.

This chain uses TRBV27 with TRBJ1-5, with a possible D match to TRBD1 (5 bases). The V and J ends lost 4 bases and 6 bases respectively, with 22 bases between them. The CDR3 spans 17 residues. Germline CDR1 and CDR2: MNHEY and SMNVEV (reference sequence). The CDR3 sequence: CASSSPKDRKPSQPQHF. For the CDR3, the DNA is TGTGCCAGCAGTTCGCCTAAAGACAGAAAACCCAGTCAGCCCCAGCATTTT.

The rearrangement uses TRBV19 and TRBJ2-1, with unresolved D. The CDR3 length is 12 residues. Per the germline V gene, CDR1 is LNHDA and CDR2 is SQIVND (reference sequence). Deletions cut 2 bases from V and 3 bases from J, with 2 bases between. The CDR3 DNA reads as TGTGCCAGTAGTATACACTACAATGAGCAGTTCTTC. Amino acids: CASSIHYNEQFF.

This chain's CDR3 is CAISESRGTGNGYTF. CDR3 coding DNA: TGTGCCATCAGTGAGTCAAGGGGTACAGGGAATGGCTACACCTTC. The J gene is TRBJ1-2, the V gene TRBV10-3; the D gene is possibly TRBD1 (6 bases). Deletions cut 0 bases from V and 6 bases from J, with 14 bases between. The germline V gene has CDR1 ENHRY and CDR2 SYGVKD. CDR3 size: 15 residues.

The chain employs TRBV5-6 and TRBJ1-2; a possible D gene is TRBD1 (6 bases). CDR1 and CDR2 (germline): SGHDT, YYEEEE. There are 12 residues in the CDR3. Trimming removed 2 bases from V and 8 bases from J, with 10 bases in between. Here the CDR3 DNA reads TGTGCCAGCAGCTTTAAACAGGGAGGCTACACCTTC. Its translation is CASSFKQGGYTF.

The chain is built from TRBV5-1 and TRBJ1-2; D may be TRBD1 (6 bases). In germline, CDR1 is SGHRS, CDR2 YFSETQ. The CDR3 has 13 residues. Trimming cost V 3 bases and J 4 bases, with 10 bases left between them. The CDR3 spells CASSSQDSYGYTF. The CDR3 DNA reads TGCGCCAGCAGCTCCCAGGACAGCTATGGCTACACCTTC.

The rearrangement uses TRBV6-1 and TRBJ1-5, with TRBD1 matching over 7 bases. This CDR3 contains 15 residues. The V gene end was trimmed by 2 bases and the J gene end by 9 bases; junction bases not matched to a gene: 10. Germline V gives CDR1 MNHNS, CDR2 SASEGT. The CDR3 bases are TGTGCCAGCAGTGAAAGTAGGCAGGGGGGATCGCCCCAGCATTTT. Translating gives CASSESRQGGSPQHF.

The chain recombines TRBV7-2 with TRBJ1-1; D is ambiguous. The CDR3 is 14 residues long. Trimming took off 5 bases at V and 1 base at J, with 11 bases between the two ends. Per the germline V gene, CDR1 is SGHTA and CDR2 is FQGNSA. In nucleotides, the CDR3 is TGTGCCAGCAGCCCTGGTTCTACGAACACTGAAGCTTTCTTT. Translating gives CASSPGSTNTEAFF.

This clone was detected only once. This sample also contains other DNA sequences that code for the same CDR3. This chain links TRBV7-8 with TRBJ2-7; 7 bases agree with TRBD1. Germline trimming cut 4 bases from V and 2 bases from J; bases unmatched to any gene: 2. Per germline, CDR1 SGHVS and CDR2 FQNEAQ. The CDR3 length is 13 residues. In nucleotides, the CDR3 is TGTGCCAGCAGCTCGGACAGGACCTACGAGCAGTACTTC. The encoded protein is CASSSDRTYEQYF.

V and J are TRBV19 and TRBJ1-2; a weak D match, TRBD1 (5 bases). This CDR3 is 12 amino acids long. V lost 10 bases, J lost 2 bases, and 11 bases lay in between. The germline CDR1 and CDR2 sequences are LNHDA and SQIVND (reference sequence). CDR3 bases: TGTGCCACCTTGGAGGGGAACTATGGCTACACCTTC. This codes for CATLEGNYGYTF.

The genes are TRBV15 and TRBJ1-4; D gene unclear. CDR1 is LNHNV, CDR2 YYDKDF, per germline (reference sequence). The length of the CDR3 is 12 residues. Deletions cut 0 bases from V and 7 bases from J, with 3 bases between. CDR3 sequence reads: CATSRDFEKLFF. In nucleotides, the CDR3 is TGTGCCACCAGCAGAGACTTTGAAAAACTGTTTTTT. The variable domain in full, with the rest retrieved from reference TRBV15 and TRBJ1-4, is DAMVIQNPRYQVTQFGKPVTLSCSQTLNHNVMYWYQQKSSQAPKLLFHYYDKDFNNEADTPDNFQSRRPNTSFCFLDIRSPGLGDTAMYLCATSRDFEKLFFGSGTQLSVL.

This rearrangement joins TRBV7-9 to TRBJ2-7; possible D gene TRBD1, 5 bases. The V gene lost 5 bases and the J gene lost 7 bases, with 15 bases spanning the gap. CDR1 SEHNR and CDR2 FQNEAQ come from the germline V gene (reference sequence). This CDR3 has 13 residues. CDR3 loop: CASSDARPGEQYF. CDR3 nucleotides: TGTGCCAGCAGCGATGCGCGCCCAGGGGAGCAGTACTTC.

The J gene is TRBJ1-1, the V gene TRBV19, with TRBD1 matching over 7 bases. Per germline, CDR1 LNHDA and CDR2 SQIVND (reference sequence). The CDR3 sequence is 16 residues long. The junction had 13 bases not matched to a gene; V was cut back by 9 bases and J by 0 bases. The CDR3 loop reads CASVHRGFMLNTEAFF. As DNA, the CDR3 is TGTGCCAGCGTCCACAGGGGTTTTATGTTGAACACTGAAGCTTTCTTT.

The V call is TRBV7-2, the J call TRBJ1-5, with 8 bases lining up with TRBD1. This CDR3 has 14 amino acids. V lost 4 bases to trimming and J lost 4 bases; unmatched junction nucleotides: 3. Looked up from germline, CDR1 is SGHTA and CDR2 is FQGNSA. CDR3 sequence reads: CASSSYRGNQPQHF. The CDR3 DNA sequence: TGTGCCAGCAGCTCCTACAGGGGGAATCAGCCCCAGCATTTT.

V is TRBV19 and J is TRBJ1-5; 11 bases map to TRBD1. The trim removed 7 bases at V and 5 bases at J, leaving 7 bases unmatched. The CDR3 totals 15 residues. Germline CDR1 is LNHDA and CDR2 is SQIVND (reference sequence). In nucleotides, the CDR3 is TGTGCCAGTACCCTGGGACAGGGGGTACATCAGCCCCAGCATTTT. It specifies CASTLGQGVHQPQHF.